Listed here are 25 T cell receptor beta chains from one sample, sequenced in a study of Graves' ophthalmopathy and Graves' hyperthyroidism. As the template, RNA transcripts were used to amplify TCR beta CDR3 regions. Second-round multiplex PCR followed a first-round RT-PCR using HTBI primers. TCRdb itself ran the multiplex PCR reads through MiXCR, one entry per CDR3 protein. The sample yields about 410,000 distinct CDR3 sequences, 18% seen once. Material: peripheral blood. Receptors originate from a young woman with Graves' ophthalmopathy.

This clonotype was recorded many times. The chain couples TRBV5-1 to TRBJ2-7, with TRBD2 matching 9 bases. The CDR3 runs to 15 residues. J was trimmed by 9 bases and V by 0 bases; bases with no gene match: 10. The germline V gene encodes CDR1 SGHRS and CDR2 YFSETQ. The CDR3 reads CASSLVGSGGQRQYF. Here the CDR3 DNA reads TGCGCCAGCAGCTTGGTGGGTAGCGGGGGCCAGAGGCAGTACTTC.

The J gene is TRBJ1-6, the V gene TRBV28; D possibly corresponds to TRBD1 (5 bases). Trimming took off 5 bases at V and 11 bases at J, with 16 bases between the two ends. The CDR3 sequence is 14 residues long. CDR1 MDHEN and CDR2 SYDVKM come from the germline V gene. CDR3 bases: TGTGCCAGCAGTCTCGGCGCGGACAATCCACCCCTCCACTTT. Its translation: CASSLGADNPPLHF.

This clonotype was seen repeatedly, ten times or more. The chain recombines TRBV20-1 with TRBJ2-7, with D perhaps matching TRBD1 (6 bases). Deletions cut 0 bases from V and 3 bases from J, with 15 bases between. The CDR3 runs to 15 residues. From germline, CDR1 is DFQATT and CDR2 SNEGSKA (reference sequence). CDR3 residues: CSARDDAGAGYEQYF. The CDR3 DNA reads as TGCAGTGCTAGAGATGACGCAGGGGCGGGCTACGAGCAGTACTTC.

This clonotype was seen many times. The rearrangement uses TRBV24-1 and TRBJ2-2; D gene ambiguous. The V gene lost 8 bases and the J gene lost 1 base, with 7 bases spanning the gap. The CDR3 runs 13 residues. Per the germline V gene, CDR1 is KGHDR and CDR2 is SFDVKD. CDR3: CATTRGNTGELFF. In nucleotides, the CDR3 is TGTGCCACCACACGAGGGAACACCGGGGAGCTGTTTTTT.

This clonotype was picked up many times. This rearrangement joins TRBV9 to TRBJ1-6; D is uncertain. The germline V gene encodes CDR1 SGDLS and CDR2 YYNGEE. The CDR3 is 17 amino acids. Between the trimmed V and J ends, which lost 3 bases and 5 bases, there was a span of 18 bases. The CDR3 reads CASSAEGSLADNSPLHF. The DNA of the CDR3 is TGTGCCAGCAGCGCCGAGGGCAGTCTCGCAGATAATTCACCCCTCCACTTT.

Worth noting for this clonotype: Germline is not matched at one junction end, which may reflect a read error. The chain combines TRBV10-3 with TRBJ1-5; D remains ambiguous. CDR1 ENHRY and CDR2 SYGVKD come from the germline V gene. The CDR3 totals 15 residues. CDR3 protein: CATSDSGVSNQPQHF. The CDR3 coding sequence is TGTGCCACCAGTGATTCGGGAGTTAGCAATCAGCCCCAGCATTTT.

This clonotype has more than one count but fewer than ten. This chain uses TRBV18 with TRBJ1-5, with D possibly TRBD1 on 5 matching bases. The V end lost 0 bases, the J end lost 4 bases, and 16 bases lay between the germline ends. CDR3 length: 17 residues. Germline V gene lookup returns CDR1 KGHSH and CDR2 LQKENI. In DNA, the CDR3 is TGTGCCAGCTCACCACCCCGCGACAGCGCCAAGAATCAGCCCCAGCATTTT. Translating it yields CASSPPRDSAKNQPQHF.

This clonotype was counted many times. For the CDR3, the DNA is TGCAGCCATGGGCGGCCTCAAGAGACCCAGTACTTC. This translates into CSHGRPQETQYF. The rearrangement uses TRBV29-1 and TRBJ2-5, with D uncertain. The CDR3 has 12 amino acids. CDR1 is SQVTM, CDR2 ANQGSEA, per germline. The V gene lost 8 bases and the J gene lost 2 bases, with 12 bases spanning the gap.

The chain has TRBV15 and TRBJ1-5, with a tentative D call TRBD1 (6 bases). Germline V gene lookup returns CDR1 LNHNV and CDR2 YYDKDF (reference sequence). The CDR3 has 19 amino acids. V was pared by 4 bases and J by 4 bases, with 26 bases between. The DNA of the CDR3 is TGTGCCACCAGCATCGGACAGAGCTGGGCCCGCAGCCGAAATCAGCCCCAGCATTTT. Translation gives CATSIGQSWARSRNQPQHF.

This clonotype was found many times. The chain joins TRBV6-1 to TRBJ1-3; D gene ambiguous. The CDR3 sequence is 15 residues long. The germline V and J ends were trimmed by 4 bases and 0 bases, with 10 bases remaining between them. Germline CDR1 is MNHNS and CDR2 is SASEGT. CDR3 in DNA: TGTGCCAGCAGTGCAACATTCAGCTCTGGAAACACCATATATTTT. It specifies CASSATFSSGNTIYF.

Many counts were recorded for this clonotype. This CDR3 reads CASRIRDRDYEQYF. Here the CDR3 DNA reads TGTGCCAGCAGGATCCGGGACAGGGACTACGAGCAGTACTTC. The chain has TRBV13 and TRBJ2-7, with 9 bases aligning to TRBD1. This CDR3 has 14 residues. The germline CDR1 and CDR2 sequences are PRHDT and FYEKMQ (reference sequence). V lost 6 bases, J lost 3 bases, and 6 bases stayed unmatched.

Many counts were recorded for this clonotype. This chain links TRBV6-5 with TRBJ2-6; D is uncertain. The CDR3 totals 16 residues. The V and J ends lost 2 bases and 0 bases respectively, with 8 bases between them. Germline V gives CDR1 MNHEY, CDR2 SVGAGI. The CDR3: CASSYRRDSGANVLTF. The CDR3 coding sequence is TGTGCCAGCAGTTACCGTAGGGACTCTGGGGCCAACGTCCTGACTTTC.

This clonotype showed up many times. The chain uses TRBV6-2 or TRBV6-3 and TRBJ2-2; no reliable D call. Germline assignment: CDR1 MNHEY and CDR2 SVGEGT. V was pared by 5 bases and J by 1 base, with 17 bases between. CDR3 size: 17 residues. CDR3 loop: CASSQDSVEWNTGELFF. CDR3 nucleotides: TGTGCCAGCAGTCAAGATTCGGTAGAATGGAACACCGGGGAGCTGTTTTTT.

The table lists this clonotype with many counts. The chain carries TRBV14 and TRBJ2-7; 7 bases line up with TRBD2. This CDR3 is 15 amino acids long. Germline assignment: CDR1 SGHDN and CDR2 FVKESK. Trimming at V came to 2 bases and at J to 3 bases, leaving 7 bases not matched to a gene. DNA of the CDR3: TGTGCCAGCAGCCAAAGGGGACTAACCTACTACGAGCAGTACTTC. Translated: CASSQRGLTYYEQYF.

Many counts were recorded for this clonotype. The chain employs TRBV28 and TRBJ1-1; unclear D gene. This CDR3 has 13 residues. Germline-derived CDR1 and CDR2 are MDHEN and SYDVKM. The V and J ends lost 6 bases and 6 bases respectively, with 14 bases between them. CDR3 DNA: TGTGCCAGCAGCGAAGCCTCGGAACCTGAAGCTTTCTTT. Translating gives CASSEASEPEAFF.

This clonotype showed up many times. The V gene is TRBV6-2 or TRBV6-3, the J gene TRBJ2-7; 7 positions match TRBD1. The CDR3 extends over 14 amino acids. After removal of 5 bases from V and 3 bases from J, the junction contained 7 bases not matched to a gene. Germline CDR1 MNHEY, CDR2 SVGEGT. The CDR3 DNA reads TGTGCCAGCAGTCCCCTACAGGGGAACTACGAGCAGTACTTC. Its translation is CASSPLQGNYEQYF.

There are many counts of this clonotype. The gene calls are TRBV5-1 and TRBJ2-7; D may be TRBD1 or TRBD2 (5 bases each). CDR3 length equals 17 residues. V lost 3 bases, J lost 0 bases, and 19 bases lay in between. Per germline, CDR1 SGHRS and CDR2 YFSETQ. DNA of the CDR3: TGCGCCAGCAGCTCACCTCCGGGGCAGACACTCTCCTACGAGCAGTACTTC. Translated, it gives CASSSPPGQTLSYEQYF.

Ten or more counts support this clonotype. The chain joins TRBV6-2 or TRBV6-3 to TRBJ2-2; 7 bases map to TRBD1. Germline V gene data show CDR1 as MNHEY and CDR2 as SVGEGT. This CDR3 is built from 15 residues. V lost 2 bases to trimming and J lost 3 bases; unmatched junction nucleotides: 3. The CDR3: CASSYRGQDTGELFF. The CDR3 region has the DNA TGTGCCAGCAGTTACAGGGGGCAGGACACCGGGGAGCTGTTTTTT.

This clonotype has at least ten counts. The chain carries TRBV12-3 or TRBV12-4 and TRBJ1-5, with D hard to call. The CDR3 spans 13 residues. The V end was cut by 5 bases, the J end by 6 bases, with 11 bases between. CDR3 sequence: CASSVTPPQPQHF. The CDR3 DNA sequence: TGTGCCAGCAGTGTGACACCGCCTCAGCCCCAGCATTTT.

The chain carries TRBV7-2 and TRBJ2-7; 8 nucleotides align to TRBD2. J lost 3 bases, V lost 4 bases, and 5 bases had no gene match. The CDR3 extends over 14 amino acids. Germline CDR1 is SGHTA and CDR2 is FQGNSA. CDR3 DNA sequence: TGTGCCAGCAGCTCTAGCCGGGAGGGCTACGAGCAGTACTTC. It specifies CASSSSREGYEQYF.

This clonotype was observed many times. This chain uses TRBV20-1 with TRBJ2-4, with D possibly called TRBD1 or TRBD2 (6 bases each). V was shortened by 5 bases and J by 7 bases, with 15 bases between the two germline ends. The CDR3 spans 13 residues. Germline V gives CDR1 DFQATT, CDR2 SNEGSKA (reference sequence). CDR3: CSAWPEGGNIQYF. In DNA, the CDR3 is TGCAGTGCTTGGCCCGAAGGGGGGAACATTCAGTACTTC.

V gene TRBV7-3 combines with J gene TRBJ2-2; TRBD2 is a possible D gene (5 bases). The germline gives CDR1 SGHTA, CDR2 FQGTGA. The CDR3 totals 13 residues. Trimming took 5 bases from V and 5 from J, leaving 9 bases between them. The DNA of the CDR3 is TGTGCCAGCAGCCGATCGGGGACCGGGGAGCTGTTTTTT. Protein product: CASSRSGTGELFF.

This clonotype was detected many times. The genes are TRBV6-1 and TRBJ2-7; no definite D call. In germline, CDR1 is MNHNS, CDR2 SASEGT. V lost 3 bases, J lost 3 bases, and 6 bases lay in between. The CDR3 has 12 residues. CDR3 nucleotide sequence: TGTGCCAGCAGTGATTTCTACTACGAGCAGTACTTC. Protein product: CASSDFYYEQYF.

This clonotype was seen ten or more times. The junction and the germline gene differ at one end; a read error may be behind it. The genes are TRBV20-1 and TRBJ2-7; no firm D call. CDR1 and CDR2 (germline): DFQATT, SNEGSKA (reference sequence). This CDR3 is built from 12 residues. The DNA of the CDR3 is TGCAGTGCTAGAGATGACGGCTACGAACAGTACTTC. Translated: CSARDDGYEQYF.

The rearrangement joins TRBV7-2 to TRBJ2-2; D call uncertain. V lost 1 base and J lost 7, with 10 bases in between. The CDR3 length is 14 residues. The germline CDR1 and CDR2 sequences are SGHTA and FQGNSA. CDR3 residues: CASSLGLGNGELFF. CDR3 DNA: TGTGCCAGCAGCTTAGGATTGGGAAACGGGGAGCTGTTTTTT. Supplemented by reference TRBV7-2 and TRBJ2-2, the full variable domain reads GAGVSQSPSNKVTEKGKDVELRCDPISGHTALYWYRQSLGQGLEFLIYFQGNSAPDKSGLPSDRFSAERTGGSVSTLTIQRTQQEDSAVYLCASSLGLGNGELFFGEGSRLTVL.